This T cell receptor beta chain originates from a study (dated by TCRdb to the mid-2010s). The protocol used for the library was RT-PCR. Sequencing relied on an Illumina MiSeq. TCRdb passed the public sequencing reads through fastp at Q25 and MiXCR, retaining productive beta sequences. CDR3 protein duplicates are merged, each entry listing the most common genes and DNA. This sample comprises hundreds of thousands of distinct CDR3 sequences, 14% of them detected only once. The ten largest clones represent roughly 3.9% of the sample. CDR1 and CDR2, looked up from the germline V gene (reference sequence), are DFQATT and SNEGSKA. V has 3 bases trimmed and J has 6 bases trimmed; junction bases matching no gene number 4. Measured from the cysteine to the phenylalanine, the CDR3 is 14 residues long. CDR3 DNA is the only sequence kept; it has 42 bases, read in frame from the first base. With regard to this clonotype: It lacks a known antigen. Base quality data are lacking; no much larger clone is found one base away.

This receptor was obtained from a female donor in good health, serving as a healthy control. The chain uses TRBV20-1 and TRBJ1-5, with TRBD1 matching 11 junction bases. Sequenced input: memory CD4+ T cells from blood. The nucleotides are TGCAGTGCTAGCCGGACAGGGGGCGGTCAGCCCCAGCATTTT. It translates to CSASRTGGGQPQHF.